The next 25 T cell receptor beta chains were all read from a single sample in a study of human T cells and chemical hapten exposure. As for time point: pre-sensitization, week 0. As to treatment: therapeutic diphenylcyclopropenone sensitization with weekly scalp DPC. Each CDR3 protein gets one entry after TCRdb re-called the RACE reads with MiXCR. Here the sample spans about 120,000 distinct CDR3 sequences, about 13% being singletons. The material sequenced was whole blood, taken in connection with sensitization to the hapten diphenylcyclopropenone (DPC). The receptors were sampled from a woman aged 18-29 years with alopecia areata. Some clones in this sample may be carry-over from other donors' samples.

This clonotype was counted at least ten times. The rearrangement uses TRBV6-5 and TRBJ2-7; D might be TRBD2 (7 bases). The CDR3 extends over 15 amino acids. Germline assignment: CDR1 MNHEY and CDR2 SVGAGI. The V end was cut by 2 bases, the J end by 7 bases, with 18 bases between. The CDR3 nucleotides are TGTGCCAGCAGTTACCGCGGGGGCCGCCTAAATGAGCAGTACTTC. Residues: CASSYRGGRLNEQYF.

This chain links TRBV3-1 with TRBJ1-1, with TRBD1 identical over 7 bases. The CDR3 consists of 14 residues. The germline gives CDR1 LGHDT, CDR2 YNNKEL (reference sequence). J was trimmed by 5 bases and V by 1 base; bases with no gene match: 4. The CDR3 DNA is TGTGCCAGCAGCCAAGCGACAGGGTTAACTGAAGCTTTCTTT. Protein sequence: CASSQATGLTEAFF.

A few counts support this clonotype. The rearrangement joins TRBV4-2 to TRBJ2-5, with 11 bases that match TRBD2. Germline-derived CDR1 and CDR2 are LGHNA and YNFKEQ. CDR3 length equals 15 residues. With V trimmed by 4 bases and J by 2 bases, 3 bases remained unmatched. The CDR3 loop is CASSPASGGQETQYF. CDR3 DNA: TGTGCCAGCAGCCCCGCTAGCGGGGGGCAAGAGACCCAGTACTTC.

This clonotype was counted between two and nine times. V gene TRBV5-4 combines with J gene TRBJ2-3; D might be TRBD2 (6 bases). The CDR3 loop spans 14 amino acids. The V gene lost 0 bases and the J gene lost 2 bases, with 7 bases spanning the gap. Germline CDR1 and CDR2: SGHNT and YYREEE (reference sequence). The CDR3 sequence is CASSLGTITDTQYF. The CDR3 DNA follows: TGTGCCAGCAGCTTGGGGACTATCACAGATACGCAGTATTTT.

This clonotype has ten or more counts. This chain uses TRBV4-2 with TRBJ1-1; the D is unclear. The CDR3 spans 14 residues. Trimming stripped 0 bases from V and 0 bases from J, with 5 bases between. CDR1 is LGHNA, CDR2 YNFKEQ, per germline. The CDR3 nucleotides are TGTGCCAGCAGCCAAGATGGAATGAACACTGAAGCTTTCTTT. Protein product: CASSQDGMNTEAFF.

This clonotype was detected once. The chain combines TRBV7-9 with TRBJ2-4; TRBD1 matches 7 bases. Germline V CDR1 and CDR2: SEHNR, FQNEAQ (reference sequence). The CDR3 sequence is 14 residues long. Germline trimming cut 5 bases from V and 4 bases from J; bases unmatched to any gene: 5. The DNA of the CDR3 is TGTGCCAGCAGCGATCGACAGGGTAAAAACATTCAGTACTTC. This sequence encodes CASSDRQGKNIQYF.

The sample holds many counts of this clonotype. The J gene is TRBJ2-3, the V gene TRBV12-3 or TRBV12-4; D may match TRBD1 or TRBD2 (5 bases each). The CDR3 is 14 amino acids. With 1 base removed from V and 3 bases from J, the gap between germline ends came to 8 bases. CDR3 DNA sequence: TGTGCCAGCAGTTTAGGGGGGTTAACAGATACGCAGTATTTT. Its translation is CASSLGGLTDTQYF.

This clonotype occurred a few times. The chain uses TRBV18 and TRBJ1-6; possibly TRBD1 for D (5 bases). Trimming took off 2 bases at V and 6 bases at J, with 14 bases between the two ends. Looked up from germline, CDR1 is KGHSH and CDR2 is LQKENI. This CDR3 contains 16 residues. The CDR3 nucleotides are TGTGCCAGCTCACCAAGGATCCCCGGGGGTAATTCACCCCTCCACTTT. Its translation: CASSPRIPGGNSPLHF. The full variable domain, completed using reference TRBV18 and TRBJ1-6, is NAGVMQNPRHLVRRRGQEARLRCSPMKGHSHVYWYRQLPEEGLKFMVYLQKENIIDESGMPKERFSAEFPKEGPSILRIQQVVRGDSAAYFCASSPRIPGGNSPLHFGNGTRLTVT.

This clonotype came up a few times. At one end, the junction sequence differs from germline, possibly due to a read error. The rearrangement uses TRBV7-2 and TRBJ2-4; TRBD1 might be the D (5 bases). The CDR3 extends over 13 amino acids. In germline, CDR1 is SGHTA, CDR2 FQGNSA. The CDR3 bases are TGTGCCAGCAGCTTATCGGTCAGGGATTTCCCTGTCTTC. Protein: CASSLSVRDFPVF.

This clonotype was counted between two and nine times. The gene calls are TRBV7-9 and TRBJ2-7, with 11 bases aligning to TRBD2. Germline values: CDR1 SEHNR, CDR2 FQNEAQ (reference sequence). The CDR3 has 16 residues. The V segment lost 5 bases and the J segment 0 bases; nucleotides outside the gene matches: 6. CDR3 sequence: CASSPRGLAVSYEQYF. CDR3 DNA: TGTGCCAGCAGCCCTAGGGGACTAGCGGTCTCCTACGAGCAGTACTTC.

The table lists this clonotype with a few counts. The gene calls are TRBV29-1 and TRBJ2-3, with 7 bases fitting TRBD1. V lost 4 bases to trimming and J lost 4 bases; unmatched junction nucleotides: 5. The CDR3 covers 13 residues. From germline, CDR1 is SQVTM and CDR2 ANQGSEA. This CDR3 is CSVASGTADTQYF. In DNA form, the CDR3 reads TGCAGCGTTGCTTCCGGGACAGCAGATACGCAGTATTTT.

This clonotype was recorded many times. The V gene is TRBV2, the J gene TRBJ1-3, with 11 nucleotides matching TRBD1. V was pared by 8 bases and J by 4 bases, with 4 bases of the junction left unmatched. The CDR3 runs 14 residues. Germline lookup yields CDR1 SNHLY and CDR2 FYNNEI. DNA of the CDR3: TGTGCCAGCTCAAGGACAGGGGGCGGAAACACCATATATTTT. Residues: CASSRTGGGNTIYF.

This clonotype has just a few counts. This chain uses TRBV4-1 with TRBJ1-4; no firm D call. This CDR3 spans 17 amino acids. V lost 0 bases and J 0 bases, leaving 11 bases between the germline ends. Per the germline V gene, CDR1 is MGHRA and CDR2 is YSYEKL. This chain's CDR3 is CASSQEWKSSTNEKLFF. The CDR3 DNA reads as TGCGCCAGCAGCCAAGAGTGGAAGAGCTCAACTAATGAAAAACTGTTTTTT.

The rearrangement uses TRBV12-3 or TRBV12-4 and TRBJ1-2, with D unclear. This CDR3 region has 13 residues. V lost 1 base and J 4 bases, leaving 7 bases between the germline ends. The CDR3 sequence is CASSLGQTYGYTF. CDR3 coding DNA: TGTGCCAGCAGTTTAGGGCAGACCTATGGCTACACCTTC.

The chain couples TRBV4-2 to TRBJ2-4, with D possibly TRBD2 on 6 matching bases. With 0 bases removed from V and 1 base from J, the gap between germline ends came to 19 bases. This CDR3 spans 19 amino acids. CDR1 is LGHNA and CDR2 is YNFKEQ in the germline V gene. The DNA for the CDR3 is TGTGCCAGCAGCCAAGATTCGGGGACTGGTTGGGGGGCCAAAAACATTCAGTACTTC. It specifies CASSQDSGTGWGAKNIQYF.

The V gene is TRBV14, the J gene TRBJ2-2; D gene unclear. Trimming removed 2 bases at V and 4 bases at J, with 14 bases between. The CDR3 length is 16 residues. Per germline, CDR1 SGHDN and CDR2 FVKESK. The CDR3 protein is CASSQRRIRSTGELFF. The CDR3 nucleotides read TGTGCCAGCAGCCAACGGAGAATTAGGTCCACCGGGGAGCTGTTTTTT.

V gene TRBV6-2 or TRBV6-3 combines with J gene TRBJ1-1; D is ambiguous. The V gene's germline CDR1 is MNHEY and CDR2 SVGEGT. V gave up 7 bases and J gave up 3 bases, with 9 bases separating them. This CDR3 spans 12 amino acids. The CDR3 DNA reads TGTGCCAGCACCAAGGAGTACACTGAAGCTTTCTTT. Protein: CASTKEYTEAFF.

This chain joins TRBV28 and TRBJ1-2; TRBD1 matches at 9 bases. Per germline, CDR1 MDHEN and CDR2 SYDVKM. The CDR3 is 13 amino acids. The ends lost 9 bases at V and 6 bases at J; junction bases unmatched: 8. In nucleotides, the CDR3 is TGTGCCAGTTGGGACAGGGTCAACGATGGCTACACCTTC. This gives the protein CASWDRVNDGYTF.

This clonotype was seen many times. V gene TRBV9 combines with J gene TRBJ1-2; 7 bases fit TRBD1. V lost 0 bases, J lost 3 bases, and 2 bases stayed unmatched. The CDR3 length is 14 residues. CDR1 and CDR2 from the germline V gene are SGDLS and YYNGEE. As DNA, the CDR3 is TGTGCCAGCAGCGTAGGGACAGGAGACTATGGCTACACCTTC. It encodes CASSVGTGDYGYTF.

The chain links TRBV6-1 to TRBJ1-2, with TRBD1 matching 7 bases. V dropped 4 bases and J dropped 2; count of bases not matched to a gene: 7. CDR1 is MNHNS, CDR2 SASEGT, per germline. The CDR3 consists of 15 residues. The CDR3 region is CASSGVDRLNYGYTF. CDR3 coding DNA: TGTGCCAGCAGTGGGGTGGACAGGCTGAACTATGGCTACACCTTC.

This clonotype was observed a few times. The V call is TRBV7-2, the J call TRBJ2-3, with 11 bases fitting TRBD2. The CDR3 loop spans 12 amino acids. Germline lookup yields CDR1 SGHTA and CDR2 FQGNSA. V trimming: 2 bases; J trimming: 14 bases; junction bases outside the gene matches: 3. The CDR3 reads CASSLTSGGRYF. CDR3 in DNA: TGTGCCAGCAGCTTAACTAGCGGGGGCCGGTATTTT.

V and J are TRBV5-1 and TRBJ2-6; unclear D gene. Germline V gene data show CDR1 as SGHRS and CDR2 as YFSETQ. CDR3 length equals 15 residues. Between the trimmed V and J ends, which lost 0 bases and 0 bases, there was a span of 4 bases. The CDR3 DNA is TGCGCCAGCAGCTTGGGCGTCTCTGGGGCCAACGTCCTGACTTTC. It is translated as CASSLGVSGANVLTF.

The chain joins TRBV18 to TRBJ2-1, with TRBD2 matching over 7 bases. From germline, CDR1 is KGHSH and CDR2 LQKENI. The CDR3 extends over 14 amino acids. V lost 3 bases, J lost 7 bases, and 6 bases stayed unmatched. The CDR3 DNA sequence: TGTGCCAGCTCACCCGGGGGGAGAGGAAATGAGCAGTTCTTC. Its protein is CASSPGGRGNEQFF.

This clonotype was seen a handful of times. The chain uses TRBV12-3 or TRBV12-4 and TRBJ2-5; 8 bases align to TRBD1. V shed 6 bases and J 0 bases; nucleotides not matched to a gene: 6. The CDR3 sequence is 15 residues long. The DNA for the CDR3 is TGTGCCAGCAGGTTTGGACAGGGTTACCAAGAGACCCAGTACTTC. It yields the protein CASRFGQGYQETQYF.

This clonotype has only a few counts. The rearrangement joins TRBV16 to TRBJ1-5; D is ambiguous. Germline V lookup: CDR1 KGHSY, CDR2 FQNENV. V was clipped by 1 base and J by 0 bases, with 7 bases between them. The length of the CDR3 is 15 residues. For the CDR3, the DNA is TGTGCCAGCAGCCAATTCCAGTTTAGCAATCAGCCCCAGCATTTT. Protein: CASSQFQFSNQPQHF.